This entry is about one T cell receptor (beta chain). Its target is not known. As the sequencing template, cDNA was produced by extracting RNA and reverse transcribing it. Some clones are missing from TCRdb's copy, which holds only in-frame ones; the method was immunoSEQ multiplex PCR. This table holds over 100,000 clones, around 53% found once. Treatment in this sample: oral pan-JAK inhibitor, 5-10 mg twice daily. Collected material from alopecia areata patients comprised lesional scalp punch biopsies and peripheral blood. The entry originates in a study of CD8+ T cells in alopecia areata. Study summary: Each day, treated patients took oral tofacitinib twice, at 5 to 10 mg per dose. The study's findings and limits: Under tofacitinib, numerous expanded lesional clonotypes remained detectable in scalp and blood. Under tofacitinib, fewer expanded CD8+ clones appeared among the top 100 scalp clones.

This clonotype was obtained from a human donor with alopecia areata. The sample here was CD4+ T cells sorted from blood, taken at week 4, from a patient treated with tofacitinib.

The CDR3 DNA follows: TGTGCCTGGGGGAGTGAGGGGCGCCTGGACGAGCAGTACTTC. Protein product: CAWGSEGRLDEQYF. The chain joins TRBV30 to TRBJ2-7; either TRBD1 or TRBD2 may supply D (5 bases each). Germline CDR1 and CDR2: GTSNPN and SVGIG (reference sequence). This CDR3 comprises 14 residues. V lost 5 bases and J 5 bases, leaving 19 bases between the germline ends.